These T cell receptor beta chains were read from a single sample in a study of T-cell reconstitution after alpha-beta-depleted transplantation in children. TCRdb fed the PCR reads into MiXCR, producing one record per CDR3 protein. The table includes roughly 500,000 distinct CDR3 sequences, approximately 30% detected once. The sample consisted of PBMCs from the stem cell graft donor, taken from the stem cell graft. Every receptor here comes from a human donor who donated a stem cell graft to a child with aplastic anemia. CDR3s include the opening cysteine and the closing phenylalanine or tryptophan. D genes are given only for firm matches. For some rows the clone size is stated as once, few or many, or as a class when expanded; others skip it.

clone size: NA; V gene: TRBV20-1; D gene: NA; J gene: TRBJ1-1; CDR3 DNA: TGCAGTGCTAGGAAGGTCAGGGGCCCCTGGAACACTGAAGCTTTCTTT; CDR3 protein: CSARKVRGPWNTEAFF
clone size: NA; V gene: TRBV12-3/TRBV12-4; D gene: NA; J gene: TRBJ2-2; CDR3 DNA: TGTGCCAGCAGTTTATTACAGCCGAACACCGGGGAGCTGTTTTTT; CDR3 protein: CASSLLQPNTGELFF
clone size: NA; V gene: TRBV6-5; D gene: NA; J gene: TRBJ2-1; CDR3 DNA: TGTGCCAGCAGTTACTCGCCTCTAGATGGTGAGCAGTTCTTC; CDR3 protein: CASSYSPLDGEQFF
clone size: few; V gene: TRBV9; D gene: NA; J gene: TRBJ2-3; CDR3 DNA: TGTGCCAGCAGCGTCTCGGGAGATCCAGATACGCAGTATTTT; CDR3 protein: CASSVSGDPDTQYF
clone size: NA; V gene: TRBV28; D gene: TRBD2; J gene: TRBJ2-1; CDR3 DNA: TGTGCCAGCAGTCCCCGCCTAGCGGGAGTTGTGGGGCAGTTCTTC; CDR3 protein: CASSPRLAGVVGQFF
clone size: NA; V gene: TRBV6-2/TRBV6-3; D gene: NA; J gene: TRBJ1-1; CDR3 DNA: TGTGCCAGCACCCTTGGGGTCGACTTGGGGACTGAAGCTTTCTTT; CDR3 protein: CASTLGVDLGTEAFF
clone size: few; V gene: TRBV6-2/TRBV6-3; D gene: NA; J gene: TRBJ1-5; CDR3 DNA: TGTGCCAGCAAGGTGACAACTAGCAATCAGCCCCAGCATTTT; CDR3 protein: CASKVTTSNQPQHF
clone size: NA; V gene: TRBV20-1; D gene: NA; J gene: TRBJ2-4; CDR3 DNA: TGCAGTGCTAGAGATAGGCGGGGAGTAGCCAAAAACATTCAGTACTTC; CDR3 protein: CSARDRRGVAKNIQYF
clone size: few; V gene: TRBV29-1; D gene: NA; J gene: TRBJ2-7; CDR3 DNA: TGCAGCGTTAGGGGGAGGCACTTGAACGAGCAGTACTTC; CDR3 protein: CSVRGRHLNEQYF
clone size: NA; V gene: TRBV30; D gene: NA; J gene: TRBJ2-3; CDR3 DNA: TGTGCCTGGAGTGTTGGTCAGGGAGCTAGCACAGATACGCAGTATTTT; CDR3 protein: CAWSVGQGASTDTQYF
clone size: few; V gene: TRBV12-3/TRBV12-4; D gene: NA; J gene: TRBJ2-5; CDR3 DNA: TGTGCCAGCAGTCCCACAGGACAGCAAGAGACCCAGTACTTC; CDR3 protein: CASSPTGQQETQYF
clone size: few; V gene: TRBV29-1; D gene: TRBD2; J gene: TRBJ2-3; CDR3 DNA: TGCAGCGTTTCACGGGGGGGAGGCACAGATACGCAGTATTTT; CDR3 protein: CSVSRGGGTDTQYF
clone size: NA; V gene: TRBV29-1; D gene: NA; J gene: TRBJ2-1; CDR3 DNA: TGCAGCGTTGAAAGGCGGGGCCGCTCCTACAATGAGCAGTTCTTC; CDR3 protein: CSVERRGRSYNEQFF
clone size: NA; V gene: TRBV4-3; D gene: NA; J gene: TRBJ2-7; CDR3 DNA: TGCGCCAGCAGCCCCAGGGTGGCGGGGCTCGAGCAGTACTTC; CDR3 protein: CASSPRVAGLEQYF
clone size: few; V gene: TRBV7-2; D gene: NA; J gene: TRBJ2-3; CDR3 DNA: TGTGCCAGCAGCTTAGGGACTACCATGATACATACGCAGTATTTT; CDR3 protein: CASSLGTTMIHTQYF
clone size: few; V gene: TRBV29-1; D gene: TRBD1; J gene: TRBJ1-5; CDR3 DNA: TGCAGCGTGGGCGAAGGGCAGGGGGTACAGCCCCAGCATTTT; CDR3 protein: CSVGEGQGVQPQHF
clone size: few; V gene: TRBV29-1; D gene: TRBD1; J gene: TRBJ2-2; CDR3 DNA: TGCAGCGCTATAACCTCGACAGGGATCGGAAACACCGGGGAGCTGTTTTTT; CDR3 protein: CSAITSTGIGNTGELFF
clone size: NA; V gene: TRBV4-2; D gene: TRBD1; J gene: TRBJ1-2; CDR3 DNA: TGTGCCAGCAGCCAAGATCGTAACAGGGGCCTCTATGGCTACACCTTC; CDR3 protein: CASSQDRNRGLYGYTF
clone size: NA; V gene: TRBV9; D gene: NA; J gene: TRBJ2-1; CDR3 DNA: TGTGCCAGCCAGGGAGGATTGGGGTCCTACAATGAGCAGTTCTTC; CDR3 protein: CASQGGLGSYNEQFF
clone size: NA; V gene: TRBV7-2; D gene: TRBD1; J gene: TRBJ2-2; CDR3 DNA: TGTGCCAGCAGCCCTCAGGGGGCCTCGGGCGGGGAGCTGTTTTTT; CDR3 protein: CASSPQGASGGELFF
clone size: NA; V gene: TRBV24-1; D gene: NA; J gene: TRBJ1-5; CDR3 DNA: TGTGCCACCAAGGACAGTCTCGTCGGGCCCCAGCATTTT; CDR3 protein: CATKDSLVGPQHF
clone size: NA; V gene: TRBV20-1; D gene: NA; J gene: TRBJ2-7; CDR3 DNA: TGCAGTGCTGCACTTAGCTCCTACGAGCAGTACTTC; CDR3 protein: CSAALSSYEQYF
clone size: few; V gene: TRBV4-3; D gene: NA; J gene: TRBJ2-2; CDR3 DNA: TGCGCCAGCAGCCAAGATTTATCAGCAACCGGGGAGCTGTTTTTT; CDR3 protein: CASSQDLSATGELFF
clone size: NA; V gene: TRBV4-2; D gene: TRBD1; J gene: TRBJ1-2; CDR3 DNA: TGTGCCAGCAGCCAAGCCGGGACAGCTATGGATCGCTACACCTTC; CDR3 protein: CASSQAGTAMDRYTF
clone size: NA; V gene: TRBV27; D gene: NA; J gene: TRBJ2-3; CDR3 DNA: TGTGCCAGCAGTTTTATAGAGGACTTCACAGATACGCAGTATTTT; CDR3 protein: CASSFIEDFTDTQYF
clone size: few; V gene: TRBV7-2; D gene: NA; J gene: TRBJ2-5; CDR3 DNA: TGTGCCAGCAGCTCACAGGGACTGGAGACCCAGTACTTC; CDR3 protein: CASSSQGLETQYF
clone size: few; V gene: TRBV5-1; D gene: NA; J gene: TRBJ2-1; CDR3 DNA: TGCGCCAGCAGCTTCCGAAATTACAATGAGCAGTTCTTC; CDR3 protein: CASSFRNYNEQFF
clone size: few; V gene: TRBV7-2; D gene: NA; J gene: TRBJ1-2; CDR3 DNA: TGTGCCAGCAGCTCAAGCCTGCTTTGGGCTGGTGGCTACACCTTC; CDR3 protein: CASSSSLLWAGGYTF
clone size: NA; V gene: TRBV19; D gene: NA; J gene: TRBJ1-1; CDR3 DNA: TGTGCCGCTATGGGGCAGGGAAGGAACACTGAAGCTTTCTTT; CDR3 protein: CAAMGQGRNTEAFF